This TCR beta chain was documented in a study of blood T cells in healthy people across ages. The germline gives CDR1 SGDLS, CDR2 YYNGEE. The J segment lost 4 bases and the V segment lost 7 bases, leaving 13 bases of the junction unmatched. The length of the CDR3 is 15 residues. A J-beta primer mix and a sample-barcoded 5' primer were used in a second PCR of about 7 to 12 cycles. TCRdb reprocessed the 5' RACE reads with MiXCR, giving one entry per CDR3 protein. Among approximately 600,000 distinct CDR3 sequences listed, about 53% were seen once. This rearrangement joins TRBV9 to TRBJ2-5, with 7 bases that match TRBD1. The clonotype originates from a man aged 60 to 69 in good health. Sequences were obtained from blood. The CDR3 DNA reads TGTGCCAGCGGCAGACAGGGCAGAAGGGGAGAGACCCAGTACTTC. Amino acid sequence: CASGRQGRRGETQYF.